Listed below are T cell receptor beta chains from one sample, sequenced in a study of blood T cells in healthy people across ages. Each CDR3 protein gets one entry after TCRdb re-called the 5' RACE reads with MiXCR. The table records roughly 800,000 distinct CDR3 sequences, 25% of them present only once. These same records also appear under a second study, on T cells of mothers and their children.

Sequencing was performed on blood. The receptors stem from a boy younger than 18 in good health. CDR3s include the opening cysteine and the closing phenylalanine or tryptophan. The D gene is left open where the match is weak. Clone size is shown for a subset of rows, as once, few, many or a class of expanded clone.

v_call	j_call	clone_size	d_call	cdr3_aa	cdr3_nt
TRBV7-3	TRBJ1-4	-	TRBD1	CASSLRQGEKLFF	TGTGCCAGCAGCTTAAGACAGGGCGAAAAACTGTTTTTT
TRBV5-6	TRBJ2-7	-	-	CASSFDAGGDEQYF	TGTGCCAGCAGCTTTGATGCCGGGGGCGACGAGCAGTACTTC
TRBV7-6	TRBJ2-7	few	TRBD2	CASSFRGTSEYEQYF	TGTGCCAGCAGCTTTAGGGGGACTAGCGAATACGAGCAGTACTTC
TRBV5-4	TRBJ2-2	few	TRBD2	CASSLDGAGGPRELFF	TGTGCCAGCAGCTTGGATGGGGCGGGGGGGCCACGGGAGCTGTTTTTT
TRBV6-5	TRBJ2-5	-	TRBD1	CASSAGTGSAQYF	TGTGCCAGCAGCGCCGGGACAGGCTCGGCCCAGTACTTC
TRBV7-2	TRBJ1-1	few	-	CASRYGPSDTEAFF	TGTGCCAGCAGATACGGCCCGTCGGACACTGAAGCTTTCTTT
TRBV10-3	TRBJ2-2	few	-	CAPDLLTGELFF	TGTGCCCCAGACCTCTTAACCGGGGAGCTGTTTTTT
TRBV29-1	TRBJ1-1	-	-	CSVEDVGEAFF	TGCAGCGTTGAAGATGTGGGTGAAGCTTTCTTT
TRBV7-9	TRBJ1-3	-	-	CASSLGDNTIYF	TGTGCCAGCAGCTTGGGGGATAACACCATATATTTT
TRBV6-2/TRBV6-3	TRBJ2-5	-	-	CASSYSREWDGKTQYF	TGTGCCAGCAGTTATTCAAGAGAATGGGACGGGAAGACCCAGTACTTC
TRBV20-1	TRBJ2-7	-	-	CSGYGVSYEQYF	TGCAGCGGATACGGGGTCTCCTACGAGCAGTACTTC
TRBV13	TRBJ2-4	many	TRBD2	CASSLGARLAGDNAKNIQYF	TGTGCCAGCAGCTTAGGGGCTAGACTAGCGGGAGATAACGCCAAAAACATTCAGTACTTC
TRBV6-2/TRBV6-3	TRBJ2-1	-	-	CASRSLELFRDGSYNEQFF	TGTGCCAGCAGATCGCTCGAGTTGTTCAGGGACGGCTCCTACAATGAGCAGTTCTTC
TRBV6-5	TRBJ2-5	-	-	CASTAAETQYF	TGTGCCAGCACAGCCGCGGAGACCCAGTACTTC
TRBV6-6	TRBJ2-1	-	TRBD1	CASSYFGQVNEHFF	TGTGCCAGCAGTTACTTCGGACAGGTCAATGAGCACTTCTTC
TRBV5-4	TRBJ1-6	-	TRBD1	CASSLDRGHHSPLHF	TGTGCCAGCAGCTTGGACAGGGGGCATCATTCACCCCTCCACTTT
TRBV20-1	TRBJ1-2	-	TRBD1	CSARPRDREDYGYTF	TGCAGTGCTAGACCCCGGGACAGGGAGGACTATGGCTACACCTTC
TRBV20-1	TRBJ2-5	-	TRBD2	CSAKGTSGTQETQYF	TGCAGTGCCAAGGGGACTAGCGGAACCCAAGAGACCCAGTACTTC
TRBV20-1	TRBJ1-5	-	-	CSARVLGINQPQHF	TGCAGTGCTAGAGTGTTGGGGATCAATCAGCCCCAGCATTTT